This TCR beta chain was captured by sequencing in a study of a mutant IDH1 vaccine in newly diagnosed glioma. On the study more broadly: Weeks 1, 3, 5, 7, 11, 15, 19 and 23 were when patients received their eight vaccinations.

A remark on this clone: The antigen remains unidentified.

Repertoires were generated with immunoSEQ multiplex PCR, while TCRdb's copy carries only in-frame clones and drops some. This sample has some 26,000 clones; roughly 85% occur once, and the top ten carry around a sixth. The time point was: week 23, last vaccination. Mutant IDH1 20-mer peptide, at 300 ug, made up each vaccine dose, with topical imiquimod. Per germline, CDR1 SGHRS and CDR2 YFSETQ. Trimming shortened V by 2 bases and J by 4 bases, and 7 bases separated the two germline ends. The CDR3 loop spans 13 amino acids. The sequenced sample was PBMCs, obtained from a glioma patient whose treatment included an IDH1 peptide vaccine. This chain links TRBV5-1 with TRBJ2-1; unclear D gene. The receptor was isolated from a woman between 25 and 40 years old with glioma. The CDR3 sequence: CASSFGPYNEQFF. CDR3 coding DNA: TGCGCCAGCAGCTTTGGACCTTACAATGAGCAGTTCTTC.